The rows below give T cell receptor beta chains drawn from one sample of a study of control samples from healthy donors and cancer patients. Here immunoSEQ multiplex PCR was the method, and the copy in TCRdb shows in-frame clones only, minus some. The sample holds around 120,000 clones, roughly nine tenths seen once. The source material was blood. All receptors derive from a woman in her late teens or twenties in good health. Both conserved end residues are part of each CDR3. The order of the fields is CDR3 length, J gene, V gene, D gene, clone size, CDR3 DNA, CDR3 protein. The D gene is left open where the match is weak. Only part of the rows carry a size: once, few, many, or a class if the clone is expanded.

CDR3 length: 15
J gene: TRBJ2-1
V gene: TRBV5-6
D gene: -
clone size: -
CDR3 DNA: TGTGCCAGCAGCTTACTAGCTACTACTGGCAATGAGCAGTTCTTC
CDR3 protein: CASSLLATTGNEQFF

CDR3 length: 12
J gene: TRBJ2-5
V gene: TRBV15
D gene: -
clone size: -
CDR3 DNA: TGTGCCACCAGCACGGTAGGGGAGACCCAGTACTTC
CDR3 protein: CATSTVGETQYF

CDR3 length: 15
J gene: TRBJ2-5
V gene: TRBV5-1
D gene: TRBD1
clone size: -
CDR3 DNA: TGCGCCAGCAGCCGTACCGGGACAGGGGAAGAGACCCAGTACTTC
CDR3 protein: CASSRTGTGEETQYF

CDR3 length: 14
J gene: TRBJ1-2
V gene: TRBV6-5
D gene: TRBD1
clone size: -
CDR3 DNA: TGTGCCAGCAGGGATGGGACAGGGAGTTATGGCTACACCTTC
CDR3 protein: CASRDGTGSYGYTF

CDR3 length: 17
J gene: TRBJ2-3
V gene: TRBV28
D gene: -
clone size: -
CDR3 DNA: TGTGCCAGCAGAGCCCTTGGGGTAAGGAAAAATCCAGATACGCAGTATTTT
CDR3 protein: CASRALGVRKNPDTQYF

CDR3 length: 16
J gene: TRBJ1-6
V gene: TRBV5-4
D gene: -
clone size: -
CDR3 DNA: TGTGCCAGCAGCTTGGCCGACGGAGGGCGCATTTCACCCCTCCACTTT
CDR3 protein: CASSLADGGRISPLHF

CDR3 length: 13
J gene: TRBJ2-3
V gene: TRBV9
D gene: -
clone size: -
CDR3 DNA: TGTGCCAGCAGCGCTCAGGGCTCAGATACGCAGTATTTT
CDR3 protein: CASSAQGSDTQYF

CDR3 length: 14
J gene: TRBJ2-3
V gene: TRBV6-1
D gene: -
clone size: -
CDR3 DNA: TGTGCCAGCAGTGAAGGAGGGCCGAGAGATACGCAGTATTTT
CDR3 protein: CASSEGGPRDTQYF

CDR3 length: 12
J gene: TRBJ2-5
V gene: TRBV15
D gene: -
clone size: -
CDR3 DNA: TGTGCCACCAGCAGAGCGGGGGAGACCCAGTACTTC
CDR3 protein: CATSRAGETQYF

CDR3 length: 14
J gene: TRBJ2-7
V gene: TRBV27
D gene: -
clone size: -
CDR3 DNA: TGTGCCAGCAGGCAGGGGGGTAGTTACTACGAGCAGTACTTC
CDR3 protein: CASRQGGSYYEQYF

CDR3 length: 16
J gene: TRBJ1-2
V gene: TRBV27
D gene: -
clone size: -
CDR3 DNA: TGTGCCAGCAGTCCTCGAAGAGGGCCGGCTAACTATGGCTACACCTTC
CDR3 protein: CASSPRRGPANYGYTF

CDR3 length: 14
J gene: TRBJ2-4
V gene: TRBV29-1
D gene: -
clone size: -
CDR3 DNA: TGCAGCGTCCGAGACCCCCGAGCCAAAAACATTCAGTACTTC
CDR3 protein: CSVRDPRAKNIQYF

CDR3 length: 13
J gene: TRBJ2-1
V gene: TRBV28
D gene: -
clone size: -
CDR3 DNA: TGTGCCAGCAGTCCCCACGGGGGCGATGAGCAGTTCTTC
CDR3 protein: CASSPHGGDEQFF

CDR3 length: 18
J gene: TRBJ2-2
V gene: TRBV19
D gene: -
clone size: -
CDR3 DNA: TGTGCCAGTAGTATCAGGCCGACTACATTAACCGGGATCGGGGAGCTGTTTTTT
CDR3 protein: CASSIRPTTLTGIGELFF

CDR3 length: 15
J gene: TRBJ2-7
V gene: TRBV30
D gene: TRBD1
clone size: -
CDR3 DNA: TGTGCCTGGAGCCCTCAGCGGACAGGGGGATCGGAGCAGTACTTC
CDR3 protein: CAWSPQRTGGSEQYF

CDR3 length: 17
J gene: TRBJ1-6
V gene: TRBV14
D gene: -
clone size: -
CDR3 DNA: TGTGCCAGCAGCCAAAAACTACGTAGCTCCTATAATTCACCCCTCCACTTT
CDR3 protein: CASSQKLRSSYNSPLHF

CDR3 length: 15
J gene: TRBJ2-7
V gene: TRBV6-5
D gene: TRBD1
clone size: -
CDR3 DNA: TGTGCCAGCAGTTCAAGCTGGGGGACAGTATACGAGCAGTACTTC
CDR3 protein: CASSSSWGTVYEQYF

CDR3 length: 12
J gene: TRBJ2-1
V gene: TRBV25-1
D gene: TRBD1
clone size: -
CDR3 DNA: TGTGCCAGCTCGGGACAGTTCAATGAGCAGTTCTTC
CDR3 protein: CASSGQFNEQFF

CDR3 length: 14
J gene: TRBJ2-2
V gene: TRBV2
D gene: -
clone size: -
CDR3 DNA: TGTGCCAGCAGTGGGGGACAGAACACCGGGGAGCTGTTTTTT
CDR3 protein: CASSGGQNTGELFF

CDR3 length: 13
J gene: TRBJ2-5
V gene: TRBV2
D gene: -
clone size: -
CDR3 DNA: TGTGCCAGGAACTCGGTCGAAAAAGAGACCCAGTACTTC
CDR3 protein: CARNSVEKETQYF

CDR3 length: 13
J gene: TRBJ1-2
V gene: TRBV3-1/TRBV3-2
D gene: -
clone size: -
CDR3 DNA: TGTGCCAGCAGCCGCACTAATAACTATGGCTACACCTTC
CDR3 protein: CASSRTNNYGYTF

CDR3 length: 15
J gene: TRBJ1-1
V gene: TRBV18
D gene: -
clone size: few
CDR3 DNA: TGTGCCAGCTCACATGGCAGGGGCATGAACACTGAAGCTTTCTTT
CDR3 protein: CASSHGRGMNTEAFF

CDR3 length: 13
J gene: TRBJ1-2
V gene: TRBV5-1
D gene: -
clone size: -
CDR3 DNA: TGCGCCAGCAGCTTGGGCAGTAGCTATGGCTACACCTTC
CDR3 protein: CASSLGSSYGYTF

CDR3 length: 16
J gene: TRBJ2-2
V gene: TRBV7-2
D gene: -
clone size: -
CDR3 DNA: TGTGCCAGCAGCTTAGCTGGGTCCGGGGGTACCGGGGAGCTGTTTTTT
CDR3 protein: CASSLAGSGGTGELFF

CDR3 length: 15
J gene: TRBJ2-7
V gene: TRBV24-1
D gene: TRBD2
clone size: -
CDR3 DNA: TGTGCCACCAGTGACGAGGCGGGGGGCCACTACGAGCAGTACTTC
CDR3 protein: CATSDEAGGHYEQYF

CDR3 length: 15
J gene: TRBJ1-5
V gene: TRBV28
D gene: -
clone size: -
CDR3 DNA: TGTGCCAGCAGAAATTGGGAAGGCGGCAATCAGCCCCAGCATTTT
CDR3 protein: CASRNWEGGNQPQHF

CDR3 length: 13
J gene: TRBJ2-2
V gene: TRBV7-7
D gene: -
clone size: -
CDR3 DNA: TGTGCCAGCAGCTTATCAAAGACCGGGGAGCTGTTTTTT
CDR3 protein: CASSLSKTGELFF

CDR3 length: 13
J gene: TRBJ2-7
V gene: TRBV20-1
D gene: -
clone size: -
CDR3 DNA: TGCAGTGCTAGTCAGGGGCTCTCCTACGAGCAGTACTTC
CDR3 protein: CSASQGLSYEQYF

CDR3 length: 13
J gene: TRBJ2-1
V gene: TRBV18
D gene: -
clone size: -
CDR3 DNA: TGTGCCAGCTCACCGGAAACCCCGAATGAGCAGTTCTTC
CDR3 protein: CASSPETPNEQFF

CDR3 length: 13
J gene: TRBJ2-6
V gene: TRBV24-1
D gene: -
clone size: once
CDR3 DNA: TGTGCCACGGGGGGCGCTGGGGCCAACGTCCTGACTTTC
CDR3 protein: CATGGAGANVLTF

CDR3 length: 18
J gene: TRBJ2-7
V gene: TRBV19
D gene: TRBD2
clone size: -
CDR3 DNA: TGTGCCAGTAGTATTGGACTAGCGGGAGAGACCCGGGGTCACGAGCAGTACTTC
CDR3 protein: CASSIGLAGETRGHEQYF

CDR3 length: 14
J gene: TRBJ2-3
V gene: TRBV3-1/TRBV3-2
D gene: -
clone size: -
CDR3 DNA: TGTGCCAGCAGCCTACGAGGGGGCACAGATACGCAGTATTTT
CDR3 protein: CASSLRGGTDTQYF

CDR3 length: 13
J gene: TRBJ2-7
V gene: TRBV7-2
D gene: -
clone size: -
CDR3 DNA: TGTGCCAGCAGCCAAACAAGGACCTACGAGCAGTACTTC
CDR3 protein: CASSQTRTYEQYF